This TCR beta chain was obtained from a study of T cells in Graves' hyperthyroidism and ophthalmopathy. The table lists this clonotype with many counts. The antigen remains undetermined. Regions amplified from RNA transcripts were the TCR beta CDR3 regions. First-round RT-PCR with HTBI primers amplified the TCR CDR3 region. TCRdb recomputed calls from the multiplex PCR reads with MiXCR, one row per CDR3 protein. Counted here are 350,000 or so distinct CDR3 sequences, roughly a fifth occurring once; the ten biggest clones make up less than 65%. Study outcomes and limitations: Ophthalmopathy stood apart from stable hyperthyroidism in a 13 V-J model. Clonotypes that were expanded in thyroid above 0.001 mostly appeared in blood too.

Fresh peripheral blood, 9.5 to 10 ml of it, supplied the PBMCs. Germline CDR1 MNHNS, CDR2 SASEGT. The CDR3 has 15 amino acids. V lost 6 bases to trimming and J lost 3 bases; unmatched junction nucleotides: 10. This sequence was found in a woman aged 50 to 65 with Graves' hyperthyroidism. This chain joins TRBV6-1 and TRBJ2-7; TRBD2 agrees at 8 bases. Sequenced material: blood. The CDR3 coding sequence is TGTGCCAGCAGGCAGAAACACGGGACTAGCTACGAGCAGTACTTC. Protein: CASRQKHGTSYEQYF.